The rows below give T cell receptor beta chains drawn from one sample of a study of T cell changes during pregnancy in multiple sclerosis. Method: immunoSEQ multiplex PCR; TCRdb's copy keeps in-frame clones and lacks some. The table records approximately 90,000 clones, almost 95% of them present only once. The sequences come from peripheral blood, collected after pregnancy. The receptors were sampled from a female donor with multiple sclerosis, enrolled in a pregnancy study. CDR3s include the opening cysteine and the closing phenylalanine or tryptophan. The order of the fields is V gene, clone size, J gene, CDR3 protein. Only some rows state a clone size, as once, few, many or a class for expanded clones.

>TRBV4-3|-|TRBJ1-2
CASSPGQGSYGYTF
>TRBV29-1|-|TRBJ2-1
CSALGLAVYNEQFF
>TRBV29-1|-|TRBJ1-2
CSVEDPLLHGYTF
>TRBV5-1|once|TRBJ1-4
CASSSGQDDEKLFF
>TRBV19|-|TRBJ1-3
CASSPGQVLSGNTIYF
>TRBV4-2|-|TRBJ1-5
CASSQEGGNQPQHF
>TRBV6-5|-|TRBJ2-4
CASRKGGGAKNIQYF
>TRBV15|-|TRBJ1-1
CATSRDQIGVNTEAFF
>TRBV27|-|TRBJ1-1
CASSLNRITNTEAFF
>TRBV9|-|TRBJ2-5
CASSVTPRGGEETQYF
>TRBV5-4|-|TRBJ2-3
CASSFRGSRGDTQYF
>TRBV29-1|-|TRBJ2-1
CSVELQSLGEQFF
>TRBV19|-|TRBJ1-4
CASSADSFLEKLFF
>TRBV9|-|TRBJ1-2
CASSVGGDHGYTF
>TRBV7-9|-|TRBJ2-1
CASSLGSSTGFDEQFF
>TRBV4-1|once|TRBJ2-7
CASSQDRESHYEQYF
>TRBV4-1|-|TRBJ2-1
CASSQGGGLAANEQFF
>TRBV18|-|TRBJ2-3
CASSPTGLAGGPDTQYF
>TRBV6-1|-|TRBJ1-5
CASRLDSSNQPQHF
>TRBV18|-|TRBJ1-1
CASSAGGDTEAFF
>TRBV7-9|-|TRBJ2-5
CASSYGTSAPKLQETQYF
>TRBV7-2|-|TRBJ1-4
CATSPTRQGFFEKLFF
>TRBV18|few|TRBJ1-6
CASSPTGTDSPLHF
>TRBV5-1|-|TRBJ1-1
CASSSLTGGRVNTEAFF
>TRBV27|-|TRBJ2-7
CASSLSRQSYEQYF
>TRBV2|-|TRBJ2-7
CASSDPHYEQYF
>TRBV19|few|TRBJ2-1
CASSGQRQEYNEQFF
>TRBV25-1|-|TRBJ1-3
CASSEPDSGNTIYF
>TRBV19|-|TRBJ2-1
CASSIGQGTPNEQFF
>TRBV28|once|TRBJ2-7
CASSPLAAYEQYF
>TRBV6-4|-|TRBJ2-2
CASSALEGGELFF
>TRBV2|-|TRBJ1-3
CASCERALRPFGNTIYF
>TRBV19|-|TRBJ1-2
CASKNPGQGYANYGYTF
>TRBV7-9|-|TRBJ1-3
CASSAGLTSGNTIYF
>TRBV28|once|TRBJ2-7
CASTWGGRRYEQYF
>TRBV18|-|TRBJ2-1
CASSSGGYNEQFF
>TRBV5-1|-|TRBJ1-4
CASSSSFDSPNEKLFF
>TRBV5-1|-|TRBJ1-1
CASSLRQGHTEAFF
>TRBV28|-|TRBJ2-5
CASSPGTGFVETQYF
>TRBV6-1|-|TRBJ1-1
CASRGGHGLGTEAFF
>TRBV15|-|TRBJ2-2
CATSRDPRGKTGELFF
>TRBV2|-|TRBJ2-3
CASKGQTNTDTQYF
>TRBV19|-|TRBJ1-5
CASSPSTLSNQPQHF
>TRBV25-1|-|TRBJ1-3
CASRGPDSATSGNTIYF
>TRBV29-1|-|TRBJ2-6
CSTTGDSGANVLTF
>TRBV7-2|-|TRBJ2-1
CASSLDRMGNEQFF
>TRBV13|-|TRBJ2-2
CASSFQSGGATGELFF
>TRBV11-2|-|TRBJ2-7
CASSVTGLVEQYF
>TRBV18|-|TRBJ2-1
CASSPAGQYYNEQFF
>TRBV2|-|TRBJ2-2
CASSRTSGSFKTGELFF
>TRBV5-6|-|TRBJ1-4
CASSSDRGEEKLFF
>TRBV6-1|-|TRBJ1-4
CASSPNRGWSEKLFF
>TRBV4-2|-|TRBJ1-2
CASSYGGQGAGGYTF
>TRBV7-2|-|TRBJ1-2
CASSLEEAGYGYTF